These T cell receptor beta chains were read from a single sample in a study of neurological immune-mediated disorders. Via MiXCR, TCRdb re-called the 5' RACE reads, giving one row per CDR3 protein. The repertoire consists of 11,000 to 15,000 distinct CDR3 sequences, with about 12% occurring once and the leading ten covering more than 35%. Sequenced: CD8+ T cells from blood. These receptors all stem from a female donor with HTLV-1-associated myelopathy (HAM/TSP). Both conserved end residues are part of each CDR3. Each record gives: D gene, V gene, J gene, clone size, CDR3 protein, CDR3 DNA. A D gene is named only where the DNA matches it firmly. Clone size, where shown, is once, few, many, or a class for clones that have expanded.

-	TRBV6-5	TRBJ2-1	many	CASSLTGWANNEQFF	TGTGCCAGCAGCCTCACCGGCTGGGCGAACAATGAGCAGTTCTTC
TRBD2	TRBV6-4	TRBJ2-1	many	CASSDSTSGSEQFF	TGTGCCAGCAGTGACTCGACTAGCGGGAGTGAGCAGTTCTTC
-	TRBV11-2	TRBJ2-6	many	CASSIPGRTSSGANVLTF	TGTGCCAGCAGCATCCCGGGACGGACGAGCTCTGGGGCCAACGTCCTGACTTTC
TRBD2	TRBV10-3	TRBJ2-7	many	CAISESYGRASGEQYF	TGTGCCATCAGTGAGTCCTACGGGAGGGCCTCGGGGGAGCAGTACTTC
TRBD2	TRBV3-1	TRBJ2-3	many	CASSAGESTDTQYF	TGTGCCAGCTCGGCGGGAGAAAGCACAGATACGCAGTATTTT
TRBD2	TRBV9	TRBJ2-1	many	CASASEGGSYNEQFF	TGTGCCAGTGCGTCTGAGGGAGGGTCCTACAATGAGCAGTTCTTC
-	TRBV29-1	TRBJ1-2	-	CSVELVGIDTYGYTF	TGCAGCGTTGAATTAGTTGGGATAGATACGTACGGCTACACCTTC
-	TRBV4-1	TRBJ2-2	many	CASSQRLAIHGELFF	TGCGCCAGCAGCCAAAGACTGGCCATACACGGGGAGCTGTTTTTT
TRBD1	TRBV4-3	TRBJ1-6	many	CASSQEWDSSLYSPLHF	TGCGCCAGCAGCCAAGAATGGGACAGCTCGCTTTATTCACCCCTCCACTTT
-	TRBV5-5	TRBJ2-7	many	CASSSDYSYEQYF	TGTGCCAGCAGCTCGGACTATTCCTACGAGCAGTACTTC
TRBD1	TRBV7-9	TRBJ2-3	many	CASRPLGTVFTDTQYF	TGTGCCAGCAGACCTCTCGGGACAGTTTTCACAGATACGCAGTATTTT
TRBD2	TRBV5-1	TRBJ2-7	many	CASSLSRGVYEQYF	TGCGCCAGCAGCTTGTCACGGGGGGTCTACGAGCAGTACTTC
-	TRBV18	TRBJ1-2	many	CASSPGDNYGYTF	TGTGCCAGCTCACCGGGAGACAACTATGGCTACACCTTC
-	TRBV4-1	TRBJ1-5	few	CASSQVQALSNQPQHF	TGCGCCAGCAGCCAAGTACAGGCACTTAGCAATCAGCCCCAGCATTTT
-	TRBV3-1	TRBJ2-2	many	CASSQSLNTGELFF	TGTGCCAGCAGCCAATCTCTCAACACCGGGGAGCTGTTTTTT
TRBD1	TRBV4-1	TRBJ1-2	many	CASSQMDRGPHGYTF	TGCGCCAGCAGCCAAATGGACAGGGGGCCCCATGGCTACACCTTC
-	TRBV7-9	TRBJ1-2	many	CASSPIGQHYGYTF	TGTGCCAGCAGCCCTATAGGACAGCACTATGGCTACACCTTC
TRBD1	TRBV11-2	TRBJ1-2	many	CASSLIDRDSSF	TGTGCCAGCAGCTTAATCGACAGGGACTCTTCTTTC
TRBD2	TRBV6-2/TRBV6-3	TRBJ2-5	many	CASSSGGEFETQYF	TGTGCCAGCTCTAGCGGGGGGGAATTTGAGACCCAGTACTTC
-	TRBV29-1	TRBJ2-5	many	CSVDPGEAIQETQYF	TGCAGCGTTGACCCAGGGGAAGCCATCCAAGAGACCCAGTACTTC
TRBD1	TRBV27	TRBJ2-1	many	CASSLIGGTGSGEQFF	TGTGCCAGCAGTTTAATTGGCGGGACAGGATCGGGTGAGCAGTTCTTC
-	TRBV12-3/TRBV12-4	TRBJ2-1	many	CASSWWEVGPSNEQFF	TGTGCCAGCAGTTGGTGGGAGGTGGGACCCTCCAATGAGCAGTTCTTC
-	TRBV28	TRBJ2-1	many	CASSYLTSNEQFF	TGTGCCAGCAGTTATCTGACTTCAAATGAGCAGTTCTTC
-	TRBV7-9	TRBJ1-1	few	CASIPNRDTEAFF	TGTGCCAGCATCCCTAACAGGGACACTGAAGCTTTCTTT
-	TRBV7-9	TRBJ1-5	many	CASSLWGQPQHF	TGTGCCAGCAGCTTATGGGGTCAGCCCCAGCATTTT
-	TRBV7-2	TRBJ1-1	-	CASSVRGTEAFF	TGTGCCAGCAGCGTCAGGGGCACTGAAGCTTTCTTT
-	TRBV4-2	TRBJ1-2	many	CASSQDRVDSNYGYTF	TGTGCCAGCAGCCAAGACCGAGTCGACTCTAACTATGGCTACACCTTC
-	TRBV4-3	TRBJ2-3	many	CASSQDPGEGVDTQYF	TGCGCCAGCAGCCAAGATCCGGGTGAAGGGGTAGATACGCAGTATTTT
-	TRBV5-1	TRBJ2-1	many	CASSLGAGPSYNEQFF	TGCGCCAGCAGCTTAGGGGCAGGGCCTTCCTACAATGAGCAGTTCTTC
-	TRBV11-2	TRBJ2-6	many	CASSQGTGGANVLTF	TGTGCCAGCAGCCAAGGGACCGGGGGGGCCAACGTCCTGACTTTC
TRBD2	TRBV7-9	TRBJ2-1	many	CASSSTSGSNEQFF	TGTGCCAGCAGCTCGACTAGCGGGAGTAATGAGCAGTTCTTC
TRBD2	TRBV12-3/TRBV12-4	TRBJ2-7	many	CASQPGGGGIPYEQYF	TGTGCCAGCCAACCCGGTGGGGGGGGGATTCCCTACGAGCAGTACTTC
TRBD2	TRBV12-3/TRBV12-4	TRBJ2-1	many	CASSASTSGVSYNEQFF	TGTGCCAGCAGTGCTTCGACTAGCGGGGTCTCCTACAATGAGCAGTTCTTC
-	TRBV5-1	TRBJ2-3	many	CASSLPTYDTDTQYF	TGCGCCAGCAGCCTACCGACTTATGACACAGATACGCAGTATTTT
-	TRBV27	TRBJ2-7	many	CASSFPRGEQYF	TGTGCCAGCAGTTTCCCACGTGGAGAGCAGTACTTC
TRBD2	TRBV20-1	TRBJ2-7	many	CSARRGTSGTSGLWQYF	TGCAGTGCCCGCAGGGGGACTAGCGGGACTTCTGGATTGTGGCAGTACTTC
-	TRBV27	TRBJ1-2	many	CASSLHGLLNYGYTF	TGTGCCAGCAGTTTGCATGGGCTCCTAAACTATGGCTACACCTTC
-	TRBV7-9	TRBJ2-2	many	CASGGGQGLATGELFF	TGTGCCAGCGGAGGGGGTCAGGGGCTCGCCACCGGGGAGCTGTTTTTT
-	TRBV4-1	TRBJ2-1	many	CASSQENRRAEQFF	TGCGCCAGCAGCCAAGAGAATCGGCGTGCTGAGCAGTTCTTC
TRBD2	TRBV7-6	TRBJ2-7	-	CASSETSGDYEQYF	TGTGCCAGCAGCGAGACTAGCGGGGACTACGAGCAGTACTTC
-	TRBV27	TRBJ1-5	many	CASSWGGNQPQHF	TGTGCCAGCAGTTGGGGTGGCAATCAGCCCCAGCATTTT
-	TRBV7-8	TRBJ2-5	medium-sized	CASSLARGLETQYF	TGTGCCAGCAGCTTAGCGAGGGGACTAGAGACCCAGTACTTC
TRBD2	TRBV27	TRBJ2-3	many	CASSFSPWNQLAGESDTQYF	TGTGCCAGCAGTTTTTCCCCCTGGAACCAACTAGCGGGAGAGTCGGATACGCAGTATTTT
TRBD2	TRBV20-1	TRBJ2-7	once	CSARGLGGGRDEQYF	TGCAGTGCTAGAGGGTTGGGAGGAGGGAGGGACGAGCAGTACTTC
TRBD2	TRBV11-2	TRBJ2-2	-	CASSLGTSGEQFF	TGTGCCAGCAGCTTAGGTACTAGCGGGGAGCAGTTTTTT
-	TRBV7-9	TRBJ2-3	many	CASSAPADTQYF	TGTGCCAGCAGCGCCCCAGCGGATACGCAGTATTTT
TRBD2	TRBV28	TRBJ2-7	many	CASSSLAGGLTYEQYF	TGTGCCAGCAGCTCCTTAGCGGGAGGTTTAACCTACGAGCAGTACTTC
-	TRBV12-5	TRBJ1-5	many	CASGLDEGDHQPQHF	TGTGCTAGTGGTTTGGATGAAGGAGACCATCAGCCCCAGCATTTT
-	TRBV6-5	TRBJ2-5	many	CASSYSSEDSQETQYF	TGTGCCAGCAGTTACTCGAGTGAGGACAGTCAAGAGACCCAGTACTTC
TRBD2	TRBV4-2	TRBJ2-3	many	CASSQDRTSGGATQYF	TGTGCCAGCAGCCAAGACCGAACTAGCGGGGGGGCTACGCAGTATTTT
-	TRBV7-9	TRBJ2-5	many	CASSLSSSSKETQYF	TGTGCCAGCAGCTTAAGTAGCAGCTCCAAAGAGACCCAGTACTTC
TRBD1	TRBV7-2	TRBJ2-7	-	CASSYGTDSYEQYF	TGTGCCAGCAGCTATGGGACAGACTCCTACGAGCAGTACTTC
-	TRBV12-3/TRBV12-4	TRBJ2-7	many	CASSPGFVYPTSYEQYF	TGTGCCAGCAGCCCCGGCTTCGTATACCCTACCTCCTACGAGCAGTACTTC
TRBD2	TRBV7-6	TRBJ2-3	many	CASIQRGGPTSTDTQYF	TGTGCCAGCATCCAGCGGGGGGGGCCCACTAGCACAGATACGCAGTATTTT
TRBD2	TRBV20-1	TRBJ2-1	many	CSATGTSGRSYNEQFF	TGCAGTGCTACCGGGACTAGCGGGAGATCCTACAATGAGCAGTTCTTC
-	TRBV7-9	TRBJ2-3	many	CASSLVTGRPTDTQYF	TGTGCCAGCAGCTTAGTGACAGGGAGGCCGACAGATACGCAGTATTTT
TRBD1	TRBV5-1	TRBJ2-3	many	CASSLEGWQGASDTQYF	TGCGCCAGCAGCTTGGAAGGGTGGCAGGGGGCATCAGATACGCAGTATTTT
-	TRBV6-2/TRBV6-3	TRBJ2-7	many	CASSYSTAYEQYF	TGTGCCAGCAGTTACTCGACAGCGTACGAGCAGTACTTC
-	TRBV6-5	TRBJ2-2	many	CASSYVGEAGELFF	TGTGCCAGCAGTTATGTCGGGGAGGCCGGGGAGCTGTTTTTT